Following are 20 T cell receptor beta chains from one sample sequenced in a study of cytomegalovirus exposure and HLA in healthy donors. In the PCR, 60 Vbeta and 13 Jbeta primers were used. Produced via immunoSEQ multiplex PCR; TCRdb's table is partial and in-frame only. Here the sample table reports roughly 84,000 clones. Specimen: PBMCs. Every receptor here comes from a man aged 45-60 years in good health and CMV-seronegative.

V gene TRBV19 combines with J gene TRBJ1-6; tentative D call: TRBD1 (6 bases). The CDR3 spans 13 residues. Germline CDR1 reads LNHDA; CDR2 reads SQIVND (reference sequence). V lost 9 bases and J lost 4, with 10 bases in between. The CDR3 sequence is CASSDRYNSPLHF. CDR3 nucleotides: TGTGCCAGCTCCGACAGGTATAATTCACCCCTCCACTTT.

The CDR3 coding sequence is TGTGCCAGCAGCTTAAAGGACAGTTACAGCACAGATACGCAGTATTTT. It is translated as CASSLKDSYSTDTQYF. The V and J genes are TRBV7-3 and TRBJ2-3; tentatively, D is TRBD1 (6 bases). Germline V gene lookup returns CDR1 SGHTA and CDR2 FQGTGA. The CDR3 consists of 16 residues. Trimming removed 1 base at V and 0 bases at J, with 11 bases between.

The chain has TRBV28 and TRBJ1-1; TRBD1 is a possible D gene (5 bases). Trimming cost V 5 bases and J 0 bases, with 10 bases left between them. Germline loops: CDR1 MDHEN, CDR2 SYDVKM. The CDR3 has 14 residues. CDR3 region: CASSPGMMNTEAFF. CDR3 in DNA: TGTGCCAGCAGTCCAGGGATGATGAACACTGAAGCTTTCTTT.

The chain couples TRBV18 to TRBJ1-3; maybe TRBD1 (5 bases). CDR3 length: 15 residues. The V end was cut by 3 bases, the J end by 7 bases, with 16 bases between. Germline CDR1 is KGHSH and CDR2 is LQKENI. For the CDR3, the DNA is TGTGCCAGCTCACCCCAGGGACTACTTCGTAACACCATATATTTT. This translates into CASSPQGLLRNTIYF. Together with reference TRBV18 and TRBJ1-3, the CDR3 gives the full variable domain: NAGVMQNPRHLVRRRGQEARLRCSPMKGHSHVYWYRQLPEEGLKFMVYLQKENIIDESGMPKERFSAEFPKEGPSILRIQQVVRGDSAAYFCASSPQGLLRNTIYFGEGSWLTVV.

V usage is TRBV4-3 and J usage is TRBJ1-5; 8 nucleotides agree with TRBD1. V shed 0 bases, J shed 9 bases, and the junction held 4 bases outside the gene matches. Germline CDR1 LGHNA, CDR2 YSLEER. This CDR3 has 14 amino acids. The CDR3 coding sequence is TGCGCCAGCAGCCAAGAGGACAGGGATAGGCCCCAGCATTTT. It yields the protein CASSQEDRDRPQHF.

The V call is TRBV21-1, the J call TRBJ1-1; TRBD1, the table's D call, lacks a check against the DNA. TRBV21-1 corresponds to a pseudogene. CDR3 length: 17 residues. CDR3 region: CASSKAQAGGVNTEAFF. The CDR3 nucleotides are TGTGCCAGCAGCAAAGCGCAGGCAGGTGGTGTGAACACTGAAGCTTTCTTT.

CDR3 protein: CASSPVTGGNEQFF. CDR3 nucleotide sequence: TGCGCCAGCAGCCCCGTGACAGGGGGCAATGAGCAGTTCTTC. This chain joins TRBV5-1 and TRBJ2-1, with TRBD1 matching 9 bases. The CDR3 is 14 residues long. The trim removed 4 bases at V and 6 bases at J, leaving 5 bases unmatched. Germline V gene lookup returns CDR1 SGHRS and CDR2 YFSETQ.

This chain links TRBV4-2 with TRBJ1-2; D is possibly TRBD1 (6 bases). This CDR3 has 16 residues. With 0 bases removed from V and 8 bases from J, the gap between germline ends came to 19 bases. CDR1 and CDR2 from the germline V gene are LGHNA and YNFKEQ. CDR3 nucleotides: TGTGCCAGCAGCCAAGATACAGGGACCCCCGTCGGCGGCTACACCTTC. Residues: CASSQDTGTPVGGYTF.

V gene TRBV9 combines with J gene TRBJ2-5, with D maybe TRBD1 (5 bases). V lost 3 bases to trimming and J lost 2 bases, with 14 bases between them. CDR1 and CDR2 (germline): SGDLS, YYNGEE. CDR3 length: 15 residues. DNA for the CDR3: TGTGCCAGCAGCGGAAATCAGGGATTACAAGAGACCCAGTACTTC. Translated, it gives CASSGNQGLQETQYF. The entire variable domain, with the rest obtained from reference TRBV9 and TRBJ2-5, is as follows: DSGVTQTPKHLITATGQRVTLRCSPRSGDLSVYWYQQSLDQGLQFLIQYYNGEERAKGNILERFSAQQFPDLHSELNLSSLELGDSALYFCASSGNQGLQETQYFGPGTRLLVL.

The rearrangement joins TRBV7-9 to TRBJ1-5, with unresolved D. V lost 5 bases and J 9 bases, leaving 17 bases between the germline ends. Per the germline V gene, CDR1 is SEHNR and CDR2 is FQNEAQ (reference sequence). The CDR3 covers 14 residues. The CDR3 is CASSNTALLSPQHF. The CDR3 DNA sequence: TGTGCCAGCAGCAATACAGCACTGTTATCGCCCCAGCATTTT.

This sequence joins TRBV18 and TRBJ2-5; 8 bases match TRBD1. The CDR3 length is 13 residues. V gave up 6 bases and J gave up 7 bases; unmatched junction bases: 7. Germline values: CDR1 KGHSH, CDR2 LQKENI. The CDR3 loop is CASSPDRAGTQYF. DNA of the CDR3: TGTGCCAGCTCCCCGGACAGGGCGGGGACCCAGTACTTC.

The V and J genes are TRBV4-3 and TRBJ2-5, with 9 bases aligning to TRBD1. The germline CDR1 and CDR2 sequences are LGHNA and YSLEER. CDR3 length: 15 residues. After removal of 4 bases from V and 2 bases from J, the junction contained 5 bases not matched to a gene. CDR3: CASSPGTGRQETQYF. DNA of the CDR3: TGCGCCAGCAGCCCCGGGACAGGGCGTCAAGAGACCCAGTACTTC.

The rearrangement joins TRBV2 to TRBJ2-3; tentatively, D is TRBD2 (5 bases). The germline V gene has CDR1 SNHLY and CDR2 FYNNEI. The CDR3 spans 14 residues. Trimming stripped 6 bases from V and 0 bases from J, with 10 bases between. The CDR3 nucleotides are TGTGCCAGCAGAAGCGGCACTAGCACAGATACGCAGTATTTT. It is translated as CASRSGTSTDTQYF.

The V call is TRBV7-4, the J call TRBJ2-1; 15 bases are a match to TRBD2. V shed 5 bases and J 0 bases; nucleotides not matched to a gene: 11. CDR3 length: 20 amino acids. Germline V gene sequence: CDR1 SGHVT, CDR2 SQSDAQ. In DNA form, the CDR3 reads TGTGCCAGCAGCCAAGGGACTAGCGGGGGGTACAACAGCTCCTACAATGAGCAGTTCTTC. It translates to CASSQGTSGGYNSSYNEQFF.

The chain uses TRBV9 and TRBJ2-5; 10 positions match TRBD1. Germline trimming cut 2 bases from V and 5 bases from J; bases unmatched to any gene: 6. Germline loops: CDR1 SGDLS, CDR2 YYNGEE. The CDR3 has 15 amino acids. CDR3 nucleotide sequence: TGTGCCAGCAGCGTGAGCGGGACAGGGGAGGAGACCCAGTACTTC. Protein sequence: CASSVSGTGEETQYF.

The V and J genes are TRBV29-1 and TRBJ2-6; D is undetermined. V dropped 5 bases and J dropped 8 bases, with 10 bases sitting between them. The CDR3 totals 12 residues. CDR1 and CDR2 from the germline V gene are SQVTM and ANQGSEA. The CDR3 bases are TGCAGCGTTACCGGGTTTTCCAACGTCCTGACTTTC. This encodes CSVTGFSNVLTF.

The chain uses TRBV19 and TRBJ2-2; 8 bases fit TRBD1. Germline values: CDR1 LNHDA, CDR2 SQIVND (reference sequence). The CDR3 totals 16 residues. Trimming at V came to 5 bases and at J to 2 bases, leaving 7 bases not matched to a gene. The CDR3 is CASSGGQAINTGELFF. CDR3 bases: TGTGCCAGTAGTGGGGGACAGGCTATTAACACCGGGGAGCTGTTTTTT.

This rearrangement joins TRBV18 to TRBJ1-4, with D possibly TRBD1 on 5 matching bases. Germline CDR1 and CDR2: KGHSH and LQKENI. Trimming stripped 1 base from V and 3 bases from J, with 12 bases between. The CDR3 consists of 16 residues. This CDR3 is CASSPRGTGSNEKLFF. In nucleotides, the CDR3 is TGTGCCAGCTCACCACGTGGAACAGGTTCTAATGAAAAACTGTTTTTT.

J is TRBJ2-7 and V is TRBV6-5; TRBD1 matches at 7 bases. Germline assignment: CDR1 MNHEY and CDR2 SVGAGI. The CDR3 contains 15 residues. V trimming: 2 bases; J trimming: 1 base; junction bases outside the gene matches: 5. The DNA of the CDR3 is TGTGCCAGCAGTTACGGAAGGGGGCGATCCTACGAGCAGTACTTC. Protein product: CASSYGRGRSYEQYF.

The chain recombines TRBV28 with TRBJ2-7; possible D gene TRBD2, 5 bases. V gave up 8 bases and J gave up 3 bases, with 17 bases separating them. The CDR3 is 14 amino acids. CDR1 and CDR2 from the germline V gene are MDHEN and SYDVKM. The CDR3 region is CASRTGITHYEQYF. CDR3 DNA: TGTGCCAGCCGTACCGGGATAACTCACTACGAGCAGTACTTC. Together with reference TRBV28 and TRBJ2-7, the CDR3 gives the full variable domain: DVKVTQSSRYLVKRTGEKVFLECVQDMDHENMFWYRQDPGLGLRLIYFSYDVKMKEKGDIPEGYSVSREKKERFSLILESASTNQTSMYLCASRTGITHYEQYFGPGTRLTVT.